This entry concerns a single T cell receptor beta chain. As yet, its antigen is unknown. Profiling relied on immunoSEQ multiplex PCR, and the TCRdb table lists in-frame clones only, not all of them. The sample records about 130,000 clones, 85% to 95% being singletons. The data were taken from a study of T cell responses to AZD1222 COVID-19 vaccine. Study-wide findings and caveats: Unmutated variant regions reportedly attract nearly half of all spike-specific TCRs. With dominance at 160-218 and 743-854, vaccine-associated CD4 TCRs spanned spike. It was only after the peak T cell response that any repertoires were sampled. The breadth and depth of Spike-specific TCRs increased once two AZD1222 doses had been given.

The CDR3 length is 14 residues. The germline gives CDR1 LNHDA, CDR2 SQIVND (reference sequence). V trimming: 9 bases; J trimming: 1 base; junction bases outside the gene matches: 7. This TCR was sampled from an adult in good health. The sample was peripheral blood, taken on day 0 of AZD1222 vaccination. The V gene is TRBV19, the J gene TRBJ2-5; 8 positions agree with TRBD1. The CDR3 DNA sequence: TGTGCCAGCTCAGGGACAGGAGGCCAAGAGACCCAGTACTTC. Encoded protein: CASSGTGGQETQYF.